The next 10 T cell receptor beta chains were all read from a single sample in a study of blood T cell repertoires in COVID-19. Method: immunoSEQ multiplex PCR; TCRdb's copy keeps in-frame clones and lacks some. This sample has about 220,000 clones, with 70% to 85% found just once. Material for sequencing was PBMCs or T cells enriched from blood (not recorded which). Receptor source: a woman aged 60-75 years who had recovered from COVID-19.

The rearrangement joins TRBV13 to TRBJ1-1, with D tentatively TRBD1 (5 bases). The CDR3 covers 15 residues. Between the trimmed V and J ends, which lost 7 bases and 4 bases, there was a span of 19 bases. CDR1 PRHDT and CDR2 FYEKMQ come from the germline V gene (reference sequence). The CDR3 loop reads CASIPGTARPTEAFF. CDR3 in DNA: TGTGCCAGCATCCCTGGGACTGCGCGGCCCACTGAAGCTTTCTTT.

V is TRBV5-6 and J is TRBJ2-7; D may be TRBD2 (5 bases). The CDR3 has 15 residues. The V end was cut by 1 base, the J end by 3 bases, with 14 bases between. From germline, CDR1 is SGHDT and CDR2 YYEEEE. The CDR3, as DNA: TGTGCCAGCAGCTTGTTCATCGGGGTTCACTACGAGCAGTACTTC. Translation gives CASSLFIGVHYEQYF.

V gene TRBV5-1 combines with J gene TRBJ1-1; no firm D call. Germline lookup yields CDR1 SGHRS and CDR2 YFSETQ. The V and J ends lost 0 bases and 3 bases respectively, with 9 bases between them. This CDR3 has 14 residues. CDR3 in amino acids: CASSLVRLDTEAFF. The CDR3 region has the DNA TGCGCCAGCAGCTTGGTCAGGTTGGACACTGAAGCTTTCTTT.

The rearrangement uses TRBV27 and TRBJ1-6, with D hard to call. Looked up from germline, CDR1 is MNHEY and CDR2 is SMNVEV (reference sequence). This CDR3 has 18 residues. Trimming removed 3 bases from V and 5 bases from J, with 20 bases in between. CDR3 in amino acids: CASSFTKGASVHNSPLHF. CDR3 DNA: TGTGCCAGCAGTTTCACCAAGGGAGCATCCGTTCATAATTCACCCCTCCACTTT.

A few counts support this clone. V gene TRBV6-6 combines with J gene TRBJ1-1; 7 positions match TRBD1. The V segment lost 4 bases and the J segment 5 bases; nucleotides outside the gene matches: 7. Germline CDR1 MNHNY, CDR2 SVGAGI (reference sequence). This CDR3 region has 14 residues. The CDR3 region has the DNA TGTGCCAGCAGTTTTCCCTCGACAGGGACTGAAGCTTTCTTT. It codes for CASSFPSTGTEAFF.

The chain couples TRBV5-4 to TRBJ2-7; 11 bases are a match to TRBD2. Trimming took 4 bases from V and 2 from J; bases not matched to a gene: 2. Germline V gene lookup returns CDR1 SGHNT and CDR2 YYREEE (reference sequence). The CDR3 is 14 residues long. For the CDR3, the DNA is TGTGCCAGCAGCCGTAGCGGGGGGGCCTACGAGCAGTACTTC. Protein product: CASSRSGGAYEQYF.

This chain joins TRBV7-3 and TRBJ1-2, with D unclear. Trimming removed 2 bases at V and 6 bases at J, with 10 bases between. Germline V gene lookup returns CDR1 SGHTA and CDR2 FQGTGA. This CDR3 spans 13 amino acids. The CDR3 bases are TGTGCCAGCAGCTTACGACACAAACATGGCTACACCTTC. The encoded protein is CASSLRHKHGYTF.

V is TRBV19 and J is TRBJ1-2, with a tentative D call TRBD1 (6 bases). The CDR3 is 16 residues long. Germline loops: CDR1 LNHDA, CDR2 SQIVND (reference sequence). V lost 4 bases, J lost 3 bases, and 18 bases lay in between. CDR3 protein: CASSRMDSLGHYGYTF. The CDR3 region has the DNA TGTGCCAGTAGTAGGATGGACAGCTTAGGGCACTATGGCTACACCTTC.

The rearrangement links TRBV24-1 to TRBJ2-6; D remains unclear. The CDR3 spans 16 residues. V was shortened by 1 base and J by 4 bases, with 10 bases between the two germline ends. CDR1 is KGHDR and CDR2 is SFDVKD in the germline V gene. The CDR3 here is CATSDLPFGGANVLTF. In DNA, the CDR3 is TGTGCCACCAGTGATTTACCCTTTGGCGGGGCCAACGTCCTGACTTTC.

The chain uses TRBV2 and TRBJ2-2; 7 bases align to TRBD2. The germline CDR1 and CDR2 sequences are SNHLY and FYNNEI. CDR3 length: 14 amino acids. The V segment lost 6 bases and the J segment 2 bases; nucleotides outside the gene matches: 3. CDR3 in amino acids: CASRLADNTGELFF. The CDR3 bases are TGTGCCAGCAGGCTAGCGGATAACACCGGGGAGCTGTTTTTT.